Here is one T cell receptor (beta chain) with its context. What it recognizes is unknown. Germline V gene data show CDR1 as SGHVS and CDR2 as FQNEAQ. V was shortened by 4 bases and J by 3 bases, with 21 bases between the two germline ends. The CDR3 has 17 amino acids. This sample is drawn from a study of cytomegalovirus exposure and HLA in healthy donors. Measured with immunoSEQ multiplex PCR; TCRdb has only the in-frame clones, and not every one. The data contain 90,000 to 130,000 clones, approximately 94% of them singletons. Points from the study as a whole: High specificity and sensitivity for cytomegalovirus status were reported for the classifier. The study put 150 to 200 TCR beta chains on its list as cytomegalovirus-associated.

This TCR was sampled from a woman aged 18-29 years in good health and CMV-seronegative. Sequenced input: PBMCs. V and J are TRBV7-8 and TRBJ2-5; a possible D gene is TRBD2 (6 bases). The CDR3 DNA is TGTGCCAGCAGCTGGGCAACGCGGGGAGGCTGGGAAGAGACCCAGTACTTC. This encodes CASSWATRGGWEETQYF.